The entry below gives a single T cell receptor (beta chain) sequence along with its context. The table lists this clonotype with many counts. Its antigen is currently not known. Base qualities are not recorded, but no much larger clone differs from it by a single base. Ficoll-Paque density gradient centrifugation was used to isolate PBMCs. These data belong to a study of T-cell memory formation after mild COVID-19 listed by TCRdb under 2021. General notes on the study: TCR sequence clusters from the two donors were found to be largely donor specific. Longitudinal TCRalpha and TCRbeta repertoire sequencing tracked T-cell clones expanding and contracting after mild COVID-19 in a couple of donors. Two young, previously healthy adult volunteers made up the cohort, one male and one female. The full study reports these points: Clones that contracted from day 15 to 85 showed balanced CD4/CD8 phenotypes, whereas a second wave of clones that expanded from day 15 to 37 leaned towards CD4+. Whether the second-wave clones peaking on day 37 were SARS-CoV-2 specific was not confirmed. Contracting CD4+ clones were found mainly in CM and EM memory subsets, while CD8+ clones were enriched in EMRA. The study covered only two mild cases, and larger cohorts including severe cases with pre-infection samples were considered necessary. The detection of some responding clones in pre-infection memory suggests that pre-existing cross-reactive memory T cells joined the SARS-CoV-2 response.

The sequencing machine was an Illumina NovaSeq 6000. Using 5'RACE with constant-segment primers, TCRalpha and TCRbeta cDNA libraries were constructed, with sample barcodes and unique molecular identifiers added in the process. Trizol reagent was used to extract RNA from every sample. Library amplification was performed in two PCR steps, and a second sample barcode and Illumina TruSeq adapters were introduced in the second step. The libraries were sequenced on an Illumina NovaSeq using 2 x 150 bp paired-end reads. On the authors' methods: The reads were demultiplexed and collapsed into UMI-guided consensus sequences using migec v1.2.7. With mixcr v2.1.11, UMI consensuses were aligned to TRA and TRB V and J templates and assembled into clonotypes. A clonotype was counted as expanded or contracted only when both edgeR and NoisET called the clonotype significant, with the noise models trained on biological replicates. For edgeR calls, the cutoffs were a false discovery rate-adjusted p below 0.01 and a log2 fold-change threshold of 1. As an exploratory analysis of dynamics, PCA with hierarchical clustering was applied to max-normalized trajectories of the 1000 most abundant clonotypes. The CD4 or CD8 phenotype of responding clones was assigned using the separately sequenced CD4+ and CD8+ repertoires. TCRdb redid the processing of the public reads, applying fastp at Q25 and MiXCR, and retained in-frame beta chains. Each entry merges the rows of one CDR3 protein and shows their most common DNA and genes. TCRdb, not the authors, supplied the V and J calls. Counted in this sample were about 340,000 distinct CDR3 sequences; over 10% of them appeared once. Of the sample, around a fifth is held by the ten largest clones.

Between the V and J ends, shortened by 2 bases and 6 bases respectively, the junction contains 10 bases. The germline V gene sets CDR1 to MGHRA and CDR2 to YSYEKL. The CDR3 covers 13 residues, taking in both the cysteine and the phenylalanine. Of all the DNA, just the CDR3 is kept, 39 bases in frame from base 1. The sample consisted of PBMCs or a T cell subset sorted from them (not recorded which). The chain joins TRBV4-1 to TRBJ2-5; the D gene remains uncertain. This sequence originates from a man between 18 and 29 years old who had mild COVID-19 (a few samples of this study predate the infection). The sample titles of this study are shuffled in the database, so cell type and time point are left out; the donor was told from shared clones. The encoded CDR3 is CASSQLDPKTQYF. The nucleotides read TGCGCCAGCAGCCAATTGGACCCGAAGACCCAGTACTTC.